The entry below gives a single T cell receptor (beta chain) sequence along with its context. This specimen comes from a study of blood T cell repertoires in COVID-19. Profiling relied on immunoSEQ multiplex PCR, and the TCRdb table lists in-frame clones only, not all of them. The sample consists of 250,000 to 400,000 clones, around 90% of them appearing once. CDR1 and CDR2 (germline): SGHVS, FQNEAQ. The CDR3 runs 16 residues. Germline trimming cut 5 bases from V and 3 bases from J; bases unmatched to any gene: 12. The chain couples TRBV7-8 to TRBJ2-7; 8 nucleotides line up with TRBD2. Sequenced material: peripheral blood. This TCR was recovered from a woman aged 25 to 39 with COVID-19, enrolled during active disease. CDR3 region: CASSDGGVAELYEQYF. CDR3 nucleotides: TGTGCCAGCAGCGACGGGGGGGTAGCGGAACTCTACGAGCAGTACTTC.